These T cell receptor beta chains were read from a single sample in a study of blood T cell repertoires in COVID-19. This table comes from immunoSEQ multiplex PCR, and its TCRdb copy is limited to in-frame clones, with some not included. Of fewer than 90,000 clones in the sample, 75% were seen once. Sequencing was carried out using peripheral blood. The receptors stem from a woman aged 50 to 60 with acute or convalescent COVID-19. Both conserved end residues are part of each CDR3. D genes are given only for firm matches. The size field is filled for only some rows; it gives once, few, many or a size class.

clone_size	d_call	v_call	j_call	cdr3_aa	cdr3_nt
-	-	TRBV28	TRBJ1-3	CASSPRGPSSGNTIYF	TGTGCCAGCAGTCCACGCGGGCCGAGCTCTGGAAACACCATATATTTT
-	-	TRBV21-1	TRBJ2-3	CASSKQRRGQGITQYF	TGTGCCAGCAGCAAACAGAGGAGGGGGCAAGGGATTACGCAGTATTTT
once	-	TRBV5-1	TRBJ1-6	CASSLGSGAMSNSPLHF	TGCGCCAGCAGCTTGGGCTCAGGGGCTATGAGCAATTCACCCCTCCACTTT
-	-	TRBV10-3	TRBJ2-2	CAIMGDNTGELFF	TGTGCCATCATGGGCGACAACACCGGGGAGCTGTTTTTT
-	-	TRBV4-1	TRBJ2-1	CASTSPGYNEQFF	TGCGCCAGCACCTCTCCCGGGTACAATGAGCAGTTCTTC
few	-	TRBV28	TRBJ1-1	CASRITSTEAFF	TGTGCCAGCAGGATTACTAGCACTGAAGCTTTCTTT
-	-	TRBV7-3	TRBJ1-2	CASSDTGSYGYTF	TGTGCCAGCAGCGACACGGGGTCCTATGGCTACACCTTC
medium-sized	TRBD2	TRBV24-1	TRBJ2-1	CATSLSGGAGDNEQFF	TGTGCCACCAGCCTCTCCGGGGGGGCGGGGGACAATGAGCAGTTCTTC
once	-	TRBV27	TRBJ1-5	CASSWGGGNQPQHF	TGTGCCAGCAGTTGGGGGGGAGGCAATCAGCCCCAGCATTTT
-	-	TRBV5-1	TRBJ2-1	CASSLGDWRSYNEQFF	TGCGCCAGCAGCTTGGGGGACTGGCGCTCCTACAATGAGCAGTTCTTC
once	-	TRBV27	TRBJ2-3	CASSLTAGGSADTQYF	TGTGCCAGCAGTCTCACTGCAGGGGGGAGCGCAGATACGCAGTATTTT
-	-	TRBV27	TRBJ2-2	CASSLLEQANTGELFF	TGTGCCAGCAGTTTATTGGAACAGGCGAACACCGGGGAGCTGTTTTTT
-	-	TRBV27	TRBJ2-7	CASSFGTSNYEQYF	TGTGCCAGCAGTTTTGGGACATCCAACTACGAGCAGTACTTC
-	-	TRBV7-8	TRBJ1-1	CASSPRIDRNGEAFF	TGTGCCAGCAGCCCTAGAATTGACAGGAACGGTGAAGCTTTCTTT
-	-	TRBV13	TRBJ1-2	CASSLEATQGDYGYTF	TGTGCCAGCAGCTTAGAGGCCACACAGGGAGACTATGGCTACACCTTC
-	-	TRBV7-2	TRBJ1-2	CASSALWGSDGYTF	TGTGCCAGCAGCGCCTTATGGGGCAGTGATGGCTACACCTTC
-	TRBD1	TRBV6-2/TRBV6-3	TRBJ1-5	CASSYSSTGGFGQPQHF	TGTGCCAGCAGTTACTCATCGACAGGGGGCTTCGGTCAGCCCCAGCATTTT
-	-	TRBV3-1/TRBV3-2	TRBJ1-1	CASSPSEGAEAFF	TGTGCCAGCAGCCCCTCCGAGGGCGCTGAAGCTTTCTTT